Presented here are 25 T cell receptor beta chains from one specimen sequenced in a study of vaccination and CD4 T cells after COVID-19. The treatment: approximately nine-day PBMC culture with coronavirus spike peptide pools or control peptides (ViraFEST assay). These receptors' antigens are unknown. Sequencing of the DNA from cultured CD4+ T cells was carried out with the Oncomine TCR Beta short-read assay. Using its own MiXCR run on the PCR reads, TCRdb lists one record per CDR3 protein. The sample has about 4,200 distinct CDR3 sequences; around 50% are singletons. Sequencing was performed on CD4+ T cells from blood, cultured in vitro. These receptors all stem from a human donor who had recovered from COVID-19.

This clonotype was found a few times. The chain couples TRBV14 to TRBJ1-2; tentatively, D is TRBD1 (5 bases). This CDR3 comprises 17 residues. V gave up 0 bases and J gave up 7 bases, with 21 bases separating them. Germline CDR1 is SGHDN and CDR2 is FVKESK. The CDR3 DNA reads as TGTGCCAGCAGCCAAGATCAGGGTACAGGCTCCTTGGGTGGCTACACCTTC. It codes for CASSQDQGTGSLGGYTF.

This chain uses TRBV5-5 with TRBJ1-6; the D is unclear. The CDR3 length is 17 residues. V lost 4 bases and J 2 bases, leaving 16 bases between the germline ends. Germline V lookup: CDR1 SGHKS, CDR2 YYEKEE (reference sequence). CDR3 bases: TGTGCCAGCAGCAGTCGTCTACAGCGCACCTATAATTCACCCCTCCACTTT. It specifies CASSSRLQRTYNSPLHF. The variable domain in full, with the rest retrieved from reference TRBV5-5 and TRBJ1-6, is DAGVTQSPTHLIKTRGQQVTLRCSPISGHKSVSWYQQVLGQGPQFIFQYYEKEERGRGNFPDRFSARQFPNYSSELNVNALLLGDSALYLCASSSRLQRTYNSPLHFGNGTRLTVT.

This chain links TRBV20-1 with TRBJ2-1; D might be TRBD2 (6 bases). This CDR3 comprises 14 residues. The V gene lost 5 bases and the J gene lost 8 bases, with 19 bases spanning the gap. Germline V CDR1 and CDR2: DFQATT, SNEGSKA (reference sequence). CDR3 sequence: CSASRDPGRDEQFF. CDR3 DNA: TGCAGTGCTTCGCGGGACCCAGGGCGGGATGAGCAGTTCTTC.

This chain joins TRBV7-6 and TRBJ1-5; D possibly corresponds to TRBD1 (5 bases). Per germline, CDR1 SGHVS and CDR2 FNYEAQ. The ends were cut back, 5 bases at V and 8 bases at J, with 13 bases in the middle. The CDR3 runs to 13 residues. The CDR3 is CASSRQGNEPQHF. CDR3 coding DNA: TGTGCCAGCAGCCGTCAGGGTAATGAGCCCCAGCATTTT.

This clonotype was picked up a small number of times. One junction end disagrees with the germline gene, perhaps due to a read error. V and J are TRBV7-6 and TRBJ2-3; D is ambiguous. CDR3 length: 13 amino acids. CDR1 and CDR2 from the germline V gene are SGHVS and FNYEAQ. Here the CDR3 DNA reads TGTGCTAGCAGCCTGACCCCCCTAGATACGCAGTATTTT. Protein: CASSLTPLDTQYF.

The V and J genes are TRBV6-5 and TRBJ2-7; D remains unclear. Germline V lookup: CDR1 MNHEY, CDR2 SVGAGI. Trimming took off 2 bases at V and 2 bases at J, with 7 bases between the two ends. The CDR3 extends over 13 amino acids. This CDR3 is CASSYPPPYEQYF. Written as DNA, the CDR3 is TGTGCCAGCAGTTACCCCCCTCCCTACGAGCAGTACTTC.

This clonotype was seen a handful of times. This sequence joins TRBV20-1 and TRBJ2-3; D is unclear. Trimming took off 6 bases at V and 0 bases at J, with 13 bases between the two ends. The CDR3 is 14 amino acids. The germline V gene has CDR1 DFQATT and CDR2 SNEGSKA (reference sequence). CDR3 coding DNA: TGCAGTGCCCCCCCGAGACCTAGCACAGATACGCAGTATTTT. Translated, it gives CSAPPRPSTDTQYF.

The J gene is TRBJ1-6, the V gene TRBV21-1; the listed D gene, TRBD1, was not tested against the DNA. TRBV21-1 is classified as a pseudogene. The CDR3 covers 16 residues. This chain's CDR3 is CARNLSGTRYNSPLHF. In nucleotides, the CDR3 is TGTGCCAGAAACCTCTCCGGGACAAGATATAATTCACCCCTCCACTTT.

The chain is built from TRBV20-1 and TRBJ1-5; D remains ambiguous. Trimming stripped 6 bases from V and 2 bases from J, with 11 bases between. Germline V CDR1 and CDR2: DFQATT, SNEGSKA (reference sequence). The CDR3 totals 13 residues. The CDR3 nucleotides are TGCAGTGCGGTGAGGGATCGCAATCAGCCCCAGCATTTT. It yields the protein CSAVRDRNQPQHF.

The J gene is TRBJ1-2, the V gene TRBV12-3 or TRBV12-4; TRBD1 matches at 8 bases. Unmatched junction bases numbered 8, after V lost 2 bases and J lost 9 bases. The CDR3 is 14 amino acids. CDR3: CASSLFRTGSSYTF. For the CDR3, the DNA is TGTGCCAGCAGTTTATTCCGGACAGGGTCGAGCTACACCTTC.

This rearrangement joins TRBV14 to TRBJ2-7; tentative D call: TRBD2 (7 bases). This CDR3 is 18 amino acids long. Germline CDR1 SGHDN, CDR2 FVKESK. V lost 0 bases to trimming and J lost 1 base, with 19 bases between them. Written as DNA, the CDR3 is TGTGCCAGCAGCCAAGAAGGGGGGGATGGCTATTTTTCCTACGAGCAGTACTTC. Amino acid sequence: CASSQEGGDGYFSYEQYF. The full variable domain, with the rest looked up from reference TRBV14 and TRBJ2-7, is EAGVTQFPSHSVIEKGQTVTLRCDPISGHDNLYWYRRVMGKEIKFLLHFVKESKQDESGMPNNRFLAERTGGTYSTLKVQPAELEDSGVYFCASSQEGGDGYFSYEQYFGPGTRLTVT.

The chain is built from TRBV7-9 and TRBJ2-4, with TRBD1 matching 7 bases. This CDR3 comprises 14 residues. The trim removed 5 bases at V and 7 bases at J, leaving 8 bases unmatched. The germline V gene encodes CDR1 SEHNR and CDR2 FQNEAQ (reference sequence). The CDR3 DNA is TGTGCCAGCAGCCAAGGACAGGTCCAGAACATTCAGTACTTC. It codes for CASSQGQVQNIQYF.

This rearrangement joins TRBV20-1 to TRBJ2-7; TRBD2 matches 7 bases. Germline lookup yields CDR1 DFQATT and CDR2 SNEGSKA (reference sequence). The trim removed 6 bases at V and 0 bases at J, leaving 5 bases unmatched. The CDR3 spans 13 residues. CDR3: CSAWRGTSYEQYF. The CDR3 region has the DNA TGCAGTGCCTGGCGGGGGACCTCCTACGAGCAGTACTTC.

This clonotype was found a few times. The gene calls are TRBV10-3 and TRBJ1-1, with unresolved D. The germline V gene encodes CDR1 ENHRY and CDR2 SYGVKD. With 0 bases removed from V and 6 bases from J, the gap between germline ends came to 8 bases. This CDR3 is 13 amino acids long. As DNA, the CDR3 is TGTGCCATCAGTGAGTCTGCAGAGGCTGAAGCTTTCTTT. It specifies CAISESAEAEAFF.

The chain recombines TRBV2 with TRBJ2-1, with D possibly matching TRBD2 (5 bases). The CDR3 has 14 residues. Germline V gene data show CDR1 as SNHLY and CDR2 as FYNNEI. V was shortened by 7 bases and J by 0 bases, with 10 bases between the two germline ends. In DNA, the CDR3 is TGTGCCAGCAAGAGGGAGAGCTCCTACAATGAGCAGTTCTTC. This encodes CASKRESSYNEQFF.

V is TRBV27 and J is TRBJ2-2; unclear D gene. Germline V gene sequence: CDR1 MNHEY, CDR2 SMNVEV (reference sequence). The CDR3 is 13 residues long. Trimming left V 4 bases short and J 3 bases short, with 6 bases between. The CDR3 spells CASSSPYTGELFF. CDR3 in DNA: TGTGCCAGCAGTTCACCGTACACCGGGGAGCTGTTTTTT.

CDR3 amino acids: CASSMVYSTDTQYF. The CDR3 region has the DNA TGTGCCAGTAGTATGGTTTACAGCACAGATACGCAGTATTTT. The J gene is TRBJ2-3, the V gene TRBV19, with D uncertain. The CDR3 covers 14 residues. Trimming shortened V by 3 bases and J by 0 bases, and 7 bases separated the two germline ends. CDR1 and CDR2 from the germline V gene are LNHDA and SQIVND (reference sequence).

The DNA for the CDR3 is TGTGCCAGCAGTTTATCGCGTTCTCGACAGGGCAGCGGCTACACCTTC. Its translation: CASSLSRSRQGSGYTF. The chain employs TRBV27 and TRBJ1-2, with 7 bases lining up with TRBD1. The V gene's germline CDR1 is MNHEY and CDR2 SMNVEV (reference sequence). V dropped 0 bases and J dropped 8; count of bases not matched to a gene: 12. The CDR3 has 16 residues.

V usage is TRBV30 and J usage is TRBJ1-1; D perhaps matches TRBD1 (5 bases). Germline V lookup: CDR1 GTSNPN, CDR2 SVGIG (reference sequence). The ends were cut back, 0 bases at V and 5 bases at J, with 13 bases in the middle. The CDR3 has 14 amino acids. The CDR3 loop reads CAWSVSRVETEAFF. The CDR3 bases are TGTGCCTGGAGTGTATCCAGGGTGGAGACTGAAGCTTTCTTT.

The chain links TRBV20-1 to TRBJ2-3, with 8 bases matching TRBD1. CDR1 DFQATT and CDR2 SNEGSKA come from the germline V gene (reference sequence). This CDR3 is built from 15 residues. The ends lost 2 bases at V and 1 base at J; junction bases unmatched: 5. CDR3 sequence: CSARSRQGRTDTQYF. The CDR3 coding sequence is TGCAGTGCTAGATCCAGACAGGGGCGCACAGATACGCAGTATTTT.

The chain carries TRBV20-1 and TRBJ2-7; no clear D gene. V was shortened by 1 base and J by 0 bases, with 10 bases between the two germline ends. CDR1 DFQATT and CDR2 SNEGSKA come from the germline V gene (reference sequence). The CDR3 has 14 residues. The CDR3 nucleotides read TGCAGTGCTAGAGTCCCTACGAGCTCCTACGAGCAGTACTTC. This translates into CSARVPTSSYEQYF.

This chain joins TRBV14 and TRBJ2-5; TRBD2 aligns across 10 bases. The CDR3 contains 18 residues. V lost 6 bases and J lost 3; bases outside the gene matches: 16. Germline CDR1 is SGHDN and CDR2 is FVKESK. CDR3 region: CASSPLIVSGTSEETQYF. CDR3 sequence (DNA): TGTGCCAGCAGTCCCCTAATTGTTTCCGGGACTAGCGAAGAGACCCAGTACTTC.

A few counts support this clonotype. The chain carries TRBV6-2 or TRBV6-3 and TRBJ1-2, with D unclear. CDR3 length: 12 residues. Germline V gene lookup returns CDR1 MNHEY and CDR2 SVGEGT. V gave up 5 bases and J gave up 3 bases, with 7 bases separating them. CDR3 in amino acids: CASSHNYYGYTF. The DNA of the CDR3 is TGTGCCAGCAGTCATAACTACTATGGCTACACCTTC.

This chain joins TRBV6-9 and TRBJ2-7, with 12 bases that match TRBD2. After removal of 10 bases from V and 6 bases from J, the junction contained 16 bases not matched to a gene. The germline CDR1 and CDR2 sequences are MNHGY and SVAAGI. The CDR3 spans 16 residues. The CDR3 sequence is CAKTSGSPPQPCEQYF. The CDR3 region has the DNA TGTGCCAAGACTAGCGGGAGCCCTCCGCAACCGTGCGAGCAGTACTTC.

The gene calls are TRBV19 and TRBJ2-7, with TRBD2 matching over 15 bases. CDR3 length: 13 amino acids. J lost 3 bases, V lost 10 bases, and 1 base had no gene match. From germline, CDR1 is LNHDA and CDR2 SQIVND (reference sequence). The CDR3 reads CATGLAGGYEQYF. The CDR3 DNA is TGTGCCACGGGACTAGCGGGGGGCTACGAGCAGTACTTC.